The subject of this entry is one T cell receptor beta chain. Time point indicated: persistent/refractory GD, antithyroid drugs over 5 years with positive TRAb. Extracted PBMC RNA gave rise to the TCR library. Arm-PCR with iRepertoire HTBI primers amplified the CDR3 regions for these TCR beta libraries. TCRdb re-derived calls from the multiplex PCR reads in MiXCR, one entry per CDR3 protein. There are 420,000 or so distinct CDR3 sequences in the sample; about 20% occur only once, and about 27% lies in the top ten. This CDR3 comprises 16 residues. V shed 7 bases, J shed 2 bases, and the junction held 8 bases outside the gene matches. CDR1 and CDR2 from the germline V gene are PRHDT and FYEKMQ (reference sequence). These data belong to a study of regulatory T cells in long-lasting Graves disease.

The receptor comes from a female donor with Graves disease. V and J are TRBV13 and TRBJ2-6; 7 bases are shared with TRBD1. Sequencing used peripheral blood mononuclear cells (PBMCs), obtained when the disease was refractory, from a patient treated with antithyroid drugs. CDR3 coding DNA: TGTGCCAGCATGCAGGGGGTGAGGGCTGGGGCCAACGTCCTGACTTTC. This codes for CASMQGVRAGANVLTF. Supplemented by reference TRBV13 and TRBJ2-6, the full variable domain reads AAGVIQSPRHLIKEKRETATLKCYPIPRHDTVYWYQQGPGQDPQFLISFYEKMQSDKGSIPDRFSAQQFSDYHSELNMSSLELGDSALYFCASMQGVRAGANVLTFGAGSRLTVL.